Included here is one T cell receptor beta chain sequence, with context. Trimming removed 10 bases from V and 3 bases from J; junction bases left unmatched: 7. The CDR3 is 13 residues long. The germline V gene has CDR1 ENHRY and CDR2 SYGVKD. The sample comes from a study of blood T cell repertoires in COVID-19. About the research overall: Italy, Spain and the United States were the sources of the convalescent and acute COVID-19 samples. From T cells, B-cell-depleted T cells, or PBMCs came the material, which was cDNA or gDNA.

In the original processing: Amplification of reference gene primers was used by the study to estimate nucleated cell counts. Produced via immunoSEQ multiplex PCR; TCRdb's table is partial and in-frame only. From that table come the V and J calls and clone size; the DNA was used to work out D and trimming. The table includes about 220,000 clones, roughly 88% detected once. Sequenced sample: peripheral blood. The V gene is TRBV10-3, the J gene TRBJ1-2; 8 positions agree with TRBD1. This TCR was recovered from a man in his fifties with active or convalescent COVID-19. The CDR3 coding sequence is TGTGCCACCCTGGGACAGGCTCACTATGGCTACACCTTC. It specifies CATLGQAHYGYTF.